Listed below are T cell receptor beta chains from one sample, sequenced in a study of response to subunit inactivated influenza vaccine. One entry per CDR3 protein results from TCRdb running MiXCR on the RT-PCR reads. The sample has around 480,000 distinct CDR3 sequences; 9.5% to 13% are singletons. The sequences come from PBMCs from blood, collected about 6 weeks after vaccination. Every receptor here comes from a man in his forties or fifties who received an inactivated influenza vaccine. Each CDR3 is given with its conserved first and last residue. Fields, in order: J gene, clone size, V gene, D gene, CDR3 protein, CDR3 DNA. D genes are given only for firm matches. Rows may omit the clone size; those that give it use once, few, many or a size class.

TRBJ2-4 | - | TRBV5-1 | - | CASSFGPRVAKNIQYF | TGCGCCAGCAGCTTCGGGCCTCGCGTAGCCAAAAACATTCAGTACTTC
TRBJ2-1 | few | TRBV3-1 | - | CASSPPRRQGTYNEQFF | TGTGCCAGCAGCCCTCCTCGGAGGCAGGGAACCTACAATGAGCAGTTCTTC
TRBJ2-1 | - | TRBV5-6 | TRBD2 | CASSSGPGTSDEQFF | TGTGCCAGCAGCTCAGGACCTGGGACTAGCGATGAGCAGTTCTTC
TRBJ2-3 | many | TRBV5-1 | - | CASSPGQLTDTQYF | TGCGCCAGCAGCCCTGGACAGCTCACAGATACGCAGTATTTT
TRBJ1-2 | few | TRBV5-1 | TRBD1 | CASSSELTGHYGYTF | TGCGCCAGCAGTTCCGAATTGACAGGGCACTATGGCTACACCTTC
TRBJ1-3 | - | TRBV20-1 | TRBD1 | CSARDSDRGSGNTIYF | TGCAGTGCTAGAGATAGCGACAGGGGATCTGGAAACACCATATATTTT
TRBJ2-5 | - | TRBV2 | - | CASTPPGQETQYF | TGTGCCAGCACCCCCCCCGGGCAAGAGACCCAGTACTTC
TRBJ2-1 | - | TRBV20-1 | - | CSANTPDRDANSYNEQFF | TGCAGTGCAAACACCCCAGACCGGGACGCAAACTCCTACAATGAGCAGTTCTTC
TRBJ2-3 | - | TRBV20-1 | - | CSAPTRDSSSTDTQYF | TGCAGTGCCCCTACTCGCGACAGTTCTAGCACAGATACGCAGTATTTT
TRBJ2-1 | - | TRBV24-1 | - | CATSDPSGTYYNEQFF | TGTGCCACCAGTGACCCTTCCGGGACATACTACAATGAGCAGTTCTTC
TRBJ2-3 | many | TRBV20-1 | TRBD2 | CSARGGAGGSDTQYF | TGCAGTGCTAGAGGTGGAGCGGGAGGTTCGGATACGCAGTATTTT
TRBJ2-1 | many | TRBV4-1 | - | CASSQDGRGINYNEQFF | TGCGCCAGCAGCCAAGATGGGAGGGGGATCAACTACAATGAGCAGTTCTTC
TRBJ2-1 | - | TRBV29-1 | - | CSVAGRSGEQFF | TGCAGCGTTGCGGGTCGGAGCGGTGAGCAGTTCTTC
TRBJ1-5 | many | TRBV5-8 | - | CASSLDFGGHQPQHF | TGTGCCAGCAGCTTGGATTTTGGGGGCCATCAGCCCCAGCATTTT
TRBJ2-1 | - | TRBV6-1 | - | CASSPSLERRGNRDEQFF | TGTGCCAGCAGTCCCTCCCTCGAAAGGAGAGGTAATCGGGATGAGCAGTTCTTC
TRBJ2-7 | few | TRBV27 | - | CASSLSVSGYEQYF | TGTGCCAGCAGTTTGTCTGTTAGCGGATACGAGCAGTACTTC
TRBJ2-5 | - | TRBV20-1 | TRBD1 | CSAKGGTGSETQYF | TGCAGTGCTAAAGGCGGGACAGGGTCCGAGACCCAGTACTTC
TRBJ2-7 | - | TRBV29-1 | TRBD1 | CSVDVAGQGASEQYF | TGCAGCGTCGACGTCGCGGGACAGGGGGCAAGCGAGCAGTACTTC
TRBJ2-3 | - | TRBV24-1 | TRBD1 | CATSARDRGTDTQYF | TGTGCCACCAGTGCCCGGGACAGGGGGACAGATACGCAGTATTTT
TRBJ2-1 | - | TRBV6-2/TRBV6-3 | - | CASTYFRGEQFF | TGTGCCAGCACCTATTTTCGCGGTGAGCAGTTCTTC
TRBJ2-5 | many | TRBV7-2 | - | CASSLGQLETQYF | TGTGCCAGCAGCTTAGGACAGTTAGAGACCCAGTACTTC
TRBJ1-5 | - | TRBV6-1 | TRBD1 | CASSGNRGGNQPQHF | TGTGCCAGCAGTGGGAACAGGGGCGGCAATCAGCCCCAGCATTTT
TRBJ2-4 | - | TRBV20-1 | - | CSARGRTDIGYF | TGCAGTGCTAGAGGGAGGACAGACATTGGGTACTTC
TRBJ2-1 | many | TRBV7-9 | - | CASSGGRSNEQFF | TGTGCCAGCAGCGGAGGACGGAGCAATGAGCAGTTCTTC
TRBJ2-3 | - | TRBV6-2/TRBV6-3 | TRBD2 | CASTTRRTSLGAQYF | TGTGCCAGCACCACGAGGAGGACTAGCCTGGGGGCGCAGTATTTT
TRBJ2-7 | - | TRBV7-2 | - | CAGSLAMLGDEQYF | TGTGCCGGCAGCTTAGCGATGCTCGGGGACGAGCAGTACTTC
TRBJ2-3 | many | TRBV28 | - | CASRGGGGDTQYF | TGTGCCAGCAGAGGGGGGGGTGGGGATACGCAGTATTTT
TRBJ2-1 | many | TRBV29-1 | TRBD2 | CSSGLAVGYEQFF | TGCAGCTCAGGACTAGCGGTAGGGTATGAGCAGTTCTTC
TRBJ1-1 | - | TRBV20-1 | - | CSARNRWENTEAFF | TGCAGTGCTAGAAACCGATGGGAGAACACTGAAGCTTTCTTT
TRBJ1-1 | few | TRBV10-3 | - | CAISIRTDTEAFF | TGTGCCATCAGTATTCGGACGGACACTGAAGCTTTCTTT
TRBJ2-5 | many | TRBV3-1 | - | CASSQVVETQYF | TGTGCCAGCAGTCAGGTGGTAGAGACCCAGTACTTC
TRBJ1-2 | - | TRBV6-2/TRBV6-3 | - | CASSQGKGYTF | TGTGCCAGCAGTCAGGGCAAAGGCTACACCTTC
TRBJ2-3 | many | TRBV29-1 | TRBD1 | CSVHTGGDTQYF | TGCAGCGTTCATACAGGGGGTGATACGCAGTATTTT
TRBJ2-1 | few | TRBV10-3 | - | CAISFFQPGTHKSYNEQFF | TGTGCCATCAGTTTTTTCCAGCCCGGGACTCACAAATCCTACAATGAGCAGTTCTTC
TRBJ2-7 | - | TRBV29-1 | - | CSVEWDGTYEQYF | TGCAGCGTCGAATGGGACGGGACCTACGAGCAGTACTTC
TRBJ1-1 | many | TRBV5-6 | - | CASSSTDRGRTEAFF | TGTGCCAGCAGCTCCACGGACCGGGGTAGGACTGAAGCTTTCTTT
TRBJ2-7 | many | TRBV7-3 | TRBD1 | CASSLRGGNYEQYF | TGTGCCAGCAGCTTAAGAGGGGGCAATTACGAGCAGTACTTC
TRBJ2-1 | many | TRBV20-1 | TRBD2 | CSALLPPTAGKAYNEQFF | TGCAGTGCGCTCCTCCCCCCCACAGCGGGAAAGGCCTACAATGAGCAGTTCTTC
TRBJ2-1 | many | TRBV20-1 | - | CSARSFDEQFF | TGCAGTGCTAGAAGTTTCGATGAGCAGTTCTTC
TRBJ1-2 | - | TRBV4-3 | - | CASSRGQHNYGYTF | TGCGCCAGCAGCCGAGGACAGCATAACTATGGCTACACCTTC
TRBJ2-2 | few | TRBV12-3/TRBV12-4 | - | CASSRDSQFTGELFF | TGTGCCAGCAGCCGGGACTCACAATTTACCGGGGAGCTGTTTTTT
TRBJ2-2 | - | TRBV12-3/TRBV12-4 | - | CGGRTMNTGELFF | TGTGGGGGTAGGACTATGAACACCGGGGAGCTGTTTTTT
TRBJ2-1 | - | TRBV28 | TRBD2 | CASSGMTSNSYNEQFF | TGTGCCAGCAGTGGGATGACTAGCAACTCCTACAATGAGCAGTTCTTC
TRBJ2-1 | many | TRBV20-1 | - | CSARDPDRPYNEQFF | TGCAGTGCTAGAGATCCGGACAGACCGTACAATGAGCAGTTCTTC
TRBJ2-3 | - | TRBV20-1 | - | CSAPRARDTDTQYF | TGCAGTGCCCCGCGGGCGAGGGACACAGATACGCAGTATTTT